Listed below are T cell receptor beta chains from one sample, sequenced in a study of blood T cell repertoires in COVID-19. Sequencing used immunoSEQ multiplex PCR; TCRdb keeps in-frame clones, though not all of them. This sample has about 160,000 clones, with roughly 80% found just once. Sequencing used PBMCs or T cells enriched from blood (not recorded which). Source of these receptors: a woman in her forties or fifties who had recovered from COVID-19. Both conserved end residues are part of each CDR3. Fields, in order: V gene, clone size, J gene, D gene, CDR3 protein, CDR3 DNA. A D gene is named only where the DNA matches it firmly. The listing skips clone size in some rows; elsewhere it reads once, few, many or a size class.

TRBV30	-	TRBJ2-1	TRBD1	CAWSIGDRLYNEQFF	TGTGCCTGGAGTATAGGGGACAGATTATACAATGAGCAGTTCTTC
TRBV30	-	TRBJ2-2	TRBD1	CAWTHGTVNTGELFF	TGTGCCTGGACCCACGGGACAGTCAACACCGGGGAGCTGTTTTTT
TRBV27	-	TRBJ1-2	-	CASSVPRGTTEGYTF	TGTGCCAGCAGTGTTCCCCGGGGTACCACAGAGGGCTACACCTTC
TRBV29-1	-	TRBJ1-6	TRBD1	CSVYEGTGNSPLHF	TGCAGCGTTTACGAGGGGACAGGGAATTCACCCCTCCACTTT
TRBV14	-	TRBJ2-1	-	CASSQDHSPNNEQFF	TGTGCCAGCAGCCAAGACCACTCTCCGAACAATGAGCAGTTCTTC
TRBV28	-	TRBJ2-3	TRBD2	CASSPLPLAGRRDTQYF	TGTGCCAGCAGTCCGCTCCCACTAGCGGGTAGAAGGGATACGCAGTATTTT
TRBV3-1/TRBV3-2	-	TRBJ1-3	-	CASSQEWWQVNSGNTIYF	TGTGCCAGCAGCCAAGAGTGGTGGCAGGTAAACTCTGGAAACACCATATATTTT
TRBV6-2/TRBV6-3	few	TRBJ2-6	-	CASSSDRPPGANVLTF	TGTGCCAGCAGTAGCGACAGACCCCCTGGGGCCAACGTCCTGACTTTC
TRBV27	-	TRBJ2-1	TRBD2	CASSYLAGGPPELYNEQFF	TGTGCCAGCAGTTATCTAGCGGGGGGGCCGCCTGAACTCTACAATGAGCAGTTCTTC
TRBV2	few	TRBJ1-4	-	CASSVGGRNEKLFF	TGTGCCAGCAGTGTCGGGGGACGTAATGAAAAACTGTTTTTT
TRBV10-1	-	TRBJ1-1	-	CASSPIKMRDAIGTEAFF	TGCGCCAGCAGTCCTATCAAAATGCGGGACGCCATCGGGACTGAAGCTTTCTTT
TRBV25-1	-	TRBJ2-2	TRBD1	CASSTGTGGRLVTGELFF	TGTGCCAGCAGCACCGGGACAGGGGGCAGACTGGTCACCGGGGAGCTGTTTTTT
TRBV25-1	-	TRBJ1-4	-	CATRGRNEKLFF	TGTGCCACCCGGGGAAGGAATGAAAAACTGTTTTTT
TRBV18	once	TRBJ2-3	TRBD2	CASSPRRGTTDTQYF	TGTGCCAGCTCACCACGGCGGGGGACCACAGATACGCAGTATTTT
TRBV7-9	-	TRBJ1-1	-	CASSLGERVGTEAFF	TGTGCCAGCAGCTTAGGTGAGAGGGTTGGAACTGAAGCTTTCTTT
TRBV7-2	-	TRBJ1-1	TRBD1	CATDRGRGGTEAFF	TGTGCCACCGACAGGGGGAGAGGGGGCACTGAAGCTTTCTTT